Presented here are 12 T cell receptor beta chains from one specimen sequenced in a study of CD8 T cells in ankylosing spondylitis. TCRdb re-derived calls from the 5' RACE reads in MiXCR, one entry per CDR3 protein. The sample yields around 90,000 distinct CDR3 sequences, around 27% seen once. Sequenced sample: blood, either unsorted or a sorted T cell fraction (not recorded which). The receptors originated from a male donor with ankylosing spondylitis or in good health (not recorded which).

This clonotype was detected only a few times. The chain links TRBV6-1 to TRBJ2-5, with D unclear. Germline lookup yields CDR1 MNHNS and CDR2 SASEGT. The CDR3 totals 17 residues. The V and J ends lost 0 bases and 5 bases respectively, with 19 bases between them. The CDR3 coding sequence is TGTGCCAGCAGTGAAGCAAAAGGGCCCCTCCTTTGGGAGACCCAGTACTTC. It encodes CASSEAKGPLLWETQYF.

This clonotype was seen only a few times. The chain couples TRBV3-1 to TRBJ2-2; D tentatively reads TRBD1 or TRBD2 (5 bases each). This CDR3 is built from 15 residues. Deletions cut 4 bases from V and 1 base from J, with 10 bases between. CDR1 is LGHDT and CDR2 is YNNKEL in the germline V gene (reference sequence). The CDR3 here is CASSPRGQNTGELFF. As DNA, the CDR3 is TGTGCCAGCAGCCCCCGGGGCCAGAACACCGGGGAGCTGTTTTTT.

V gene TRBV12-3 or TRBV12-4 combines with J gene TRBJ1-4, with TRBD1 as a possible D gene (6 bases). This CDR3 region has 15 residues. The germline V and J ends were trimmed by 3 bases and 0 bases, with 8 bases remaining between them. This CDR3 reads CASSFRQATNEKLFF. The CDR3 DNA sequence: TGTGCCAGCAGTTTCCGACAGGCAACTAATGAAAAACTGTTTTTT.

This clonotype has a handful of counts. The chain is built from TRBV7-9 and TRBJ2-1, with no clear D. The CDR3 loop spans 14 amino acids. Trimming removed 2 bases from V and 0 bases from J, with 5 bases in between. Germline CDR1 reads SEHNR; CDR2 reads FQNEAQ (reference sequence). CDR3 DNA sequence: TGTGCCAGCAGCTTAAGCCGCTCCTACAATGAGCAGTTCTTC. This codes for CASSLSRSYNEQFF. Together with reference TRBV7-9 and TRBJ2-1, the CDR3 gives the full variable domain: DTGVSQNPRHKITKRGQNVTFRCDPISEHNRLYWYRQTLGQGPEFLTYFQNEAQLEKSRLLSDRFSAERPKGSFSTLEIQRTEQGDSAMYLCASSLSRSYNEQFFGPGTRLTVL.

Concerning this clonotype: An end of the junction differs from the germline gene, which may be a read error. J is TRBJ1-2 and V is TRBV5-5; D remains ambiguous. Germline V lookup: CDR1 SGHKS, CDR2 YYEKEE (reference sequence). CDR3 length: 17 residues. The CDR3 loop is CASSGAAGGNSNYGYTF. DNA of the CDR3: TGTGCAAGCAGCGGAGCGGCGGGAGGGAATAGTAACTATGGCTACACCTTC. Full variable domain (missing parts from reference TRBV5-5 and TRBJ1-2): DAGVTQSPTHLIKTRGQQVTLRCSPISGHKSVSWYQQVLGQGPQFIFQYYEKEERGRGNFPDRFSARQFPNYSSELNVNALLLGDSALYLCASSGAAGGNSNYGYTFGSGTRLTVV.

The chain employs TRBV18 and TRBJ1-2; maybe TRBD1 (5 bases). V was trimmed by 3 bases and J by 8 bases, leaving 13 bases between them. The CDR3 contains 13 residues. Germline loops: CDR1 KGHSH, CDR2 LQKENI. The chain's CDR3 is CASSPQGEIGYTF. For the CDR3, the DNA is TGTGCCAGCTCACCGCAAGGGGAAATCGGCTACACCTTC.

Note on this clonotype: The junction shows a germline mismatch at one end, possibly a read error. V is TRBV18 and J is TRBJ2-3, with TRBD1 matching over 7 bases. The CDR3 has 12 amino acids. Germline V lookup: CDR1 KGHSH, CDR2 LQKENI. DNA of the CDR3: TGTGCCAGCTCACCGGGGACAGATACGCATTATTTT. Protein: CASSPGTDTHYF.

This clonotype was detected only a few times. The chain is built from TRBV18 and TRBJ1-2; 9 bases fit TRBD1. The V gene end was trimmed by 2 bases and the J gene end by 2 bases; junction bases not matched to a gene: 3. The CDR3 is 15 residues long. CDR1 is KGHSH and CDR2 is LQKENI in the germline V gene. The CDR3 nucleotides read TGTGCCAGCTCACCAGCGGGACAGGGAAACTATGGCTACACCTTC. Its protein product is CASSPAGQGNYGYTF.

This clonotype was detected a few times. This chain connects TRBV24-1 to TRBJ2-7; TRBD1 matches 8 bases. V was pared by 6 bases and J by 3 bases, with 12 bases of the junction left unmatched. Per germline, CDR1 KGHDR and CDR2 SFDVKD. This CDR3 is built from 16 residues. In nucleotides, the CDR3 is TGTGCCACCAGTACAGTCCAGGGGGCCCAAGGCTACGAGCAGTACTTC. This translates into CATSTVQGAQGYEQYF.

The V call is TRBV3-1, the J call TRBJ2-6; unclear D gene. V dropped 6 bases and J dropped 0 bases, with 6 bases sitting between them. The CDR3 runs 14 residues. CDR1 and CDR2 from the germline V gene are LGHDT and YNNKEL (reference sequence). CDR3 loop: CASSTLSGANVLTF. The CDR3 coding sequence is TGTGCCAGCAGTACGCTCTCTGGGGCCAACGTCCTGACTTTC.

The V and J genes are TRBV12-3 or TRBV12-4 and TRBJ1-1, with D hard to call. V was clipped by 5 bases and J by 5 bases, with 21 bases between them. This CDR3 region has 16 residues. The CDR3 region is CASSPSRFGVGTEAFF. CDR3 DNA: TGTGCCAGCAGTCCGTCACGGTTTGGGGTCGGAACTGAAGCTTTCTTT.

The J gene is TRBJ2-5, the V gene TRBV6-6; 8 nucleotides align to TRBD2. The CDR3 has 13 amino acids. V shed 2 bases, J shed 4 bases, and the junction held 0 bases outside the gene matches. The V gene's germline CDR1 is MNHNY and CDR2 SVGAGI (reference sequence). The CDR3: CASSYRGGETQYF. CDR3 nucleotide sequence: TGTGCCAGCAGTTACCGGGGGGGAGAGACCCAGTACTTC.